The clone carrying this T cell receptor beta chain has a handful of counts. TCRdb re-derived calls from the RT-PCR reads in MiXCR, one entry per CDR3 protein. The table has almost 700,000 distinct CDR3 sequences, 14% seen once. CDR1 is SEHNR, CDR2 FQNEAQ, per germline (reference sequence). The CDR3 covers 15 residues. V was clipped by 5 bases and J by 2 bases; unmatched bases: 7. The sequencing sample was made of memory CD4+ T cells from blood. The V gene is TRBV7-9, the J gene TRBJ2-7, with TRBD1 matching over 9 bases. The origin of this receptor is a female donor in good health, serving as a healthy control. The CDR3 sequence: CASSLRDRDTYEQYF. Here the CDR3 DNA reads TGTGCCAGCAGCCTCCGGGACAGGGATACCTACGAGCAGTACTTC.